The clone carrying this T cell receptor (beta chain) was counted once. The antigen remains unidentified. Reverse transcription of extracted RNA yielded cDNA, which provided the sequencing template. Profiled with immunoSEQ multiplex PCR; TCRdb holds only in-frame clones, not every one. The table records some 30,000 clones, roughly 80% of them present only once. The entry originates in a study of CD8+ T cells in alopecia areata. General study points: Lesional scalp, notably in alopecia totalis/universalis, had clonality above that of normal scalp. Normal skin contains resident alphabeta T cells, and these are also sequenced in scalp samples.

Germline V gene sequence: CDR1 MNHEY, CDR2 SMNVEV (reference sequence). The CDR3 sequence is 12 residues long. Trimming stripped 5 bases from V and 6 bases from J, with 9 bases between. Punch biopsies of lesional scalp, plus peripheral blood, were taken from alopecia areata patients. T lymphocytes (CD4+ and CD8+) were sorted from PBMCs. The sequenced material came from NKG2D-low CD8+ T cells sorted from blood. This TCR was sampled from a human donor with alopecia areata. The chain links TRBV27 to TRBJ2-3, with D unclear. CDR3 loop: CASSIFGDTQYF. The DNA of the CDR3 is TGTGCCAGCAGTATTTTCGGTGATACGCAGTATTTT.